These 2 T cell receptor beta chains were sequenced from one sample in a study of blood T cell repertoires in COVID-19. The method was immunoSEQ multiplex PCR; TCRdb's version includes in-frame clones alone and lacks a portion of them. The profile shows about 190,000 clones, around 82% of them singletons. The sample comprised PBMCs or T cells enriched from blood (not recorded which). The receptors derive from a woman in her sixties or seventies with acute COVID-19.

The chain combines TRBV27 with TRBJ1-1, with 9 bases aligning to TRBD1. V shed 4 bases and J 11 bases; nucleotides not matched to a gene: 14. The CDR3 has 15 amino acids. Germline-derived CDR1 and CDR2 are MNHEY and SMNVEV (reference sequence). For the CDR3, the DNA is TGTGCCAGCAGTTCGTTCGGGACAGGGAGGATTGAGGCTTTCTTT. It specifies CASSSFGTGRIEAFF.

CDR3 amino acids: CASSVRREAWIYNEQFF. The CDR3 nucleotides read TGTGCCAGCAGCGTCCGGCGGGAAGCCTGGATCTACAATGAGCAGTTCTTC. The chain employs TRBV9 and TRBJ2-1, with D possibly TRBD2 on 6 matching bases. The germline V gene has CDR1 SGDLS and CDR2 YYNGEE. The germline V and J ends were trimmed by 2 bases and 3 bases, with 18 bases remaining between them. The CDR3 is 17 amino acids.